This T cell receptor (beta chain) was sequenced for a study of blood T cell repertoires in COVID-19. Study information: COVID-19 samples, acute and convalescent, were from the United States, Italy and Spain. Sample material is recorded as cDNA or gDNA derived from T cells, B-cell-depleted T cells, or PBMCs.

The method was immunoSEQ multiplex PCR; TCRdb's version includes in-frame clones alone and lacks a portion of them. This sample yields 65,000 to 75,000 clones, of which about 86% are seen a single time; about 4.4% belongs to the top ten. This TCR was recovered from a woman in her fifties or sixties with acute or convalescent COVID-19. Sequences were obtained from peripheral blood.

The CDR3 loop is CASRSSQGVKNIQYF. The CDR3 region has the DNA TGTGCCAGCAGATCCTCGCAGGGGGTCAAAAACATTCAGTACTTC. The rearrangement joins TRBV6-5 to TRBJ2-4; TRBD1 agrees at 7 bases. Per germline, CDR1 MNHEY and CDR2 SVGAGI. V lost 6 bases to trimming and J lost 3 bases; unmatched junction nucleotides: 8. This CDR3 spans 15 amino acids.